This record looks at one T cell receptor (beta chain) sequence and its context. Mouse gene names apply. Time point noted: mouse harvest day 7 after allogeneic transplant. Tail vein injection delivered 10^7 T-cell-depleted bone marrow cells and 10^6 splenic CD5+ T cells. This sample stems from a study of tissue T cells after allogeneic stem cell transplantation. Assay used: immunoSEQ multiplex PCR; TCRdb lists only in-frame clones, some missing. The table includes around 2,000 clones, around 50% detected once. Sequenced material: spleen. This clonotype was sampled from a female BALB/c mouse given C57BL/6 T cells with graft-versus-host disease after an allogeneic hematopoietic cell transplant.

The CDR3 protein is CGARQQGGAETLYF. CDR3 bases read: TGTGGTGCTAGACAACAGGGCGGTGCAGAAACGCTGTAT. The chain is built from TRBV20 and TRBJ2-3; the D gene is possibly TRBD1 (6 bases). The observed sequence ends 1 residue before the CDR3 terminus, with the missing tail filled in from the germline J gene. Germline lookup yields CDR1 GFQATS and CDR2 STVNSAI. Trimming stripped 3 bases from V and 1 base from J, with 11 bases between. The CDR3 consists of 14 residues.